The 26 T cell receptor beta chains presented below share a single source sample, sequenced in a study of blood T cell repertoires in COVID-19 (dated by TCRdb to 2018 to 2021). Library prep was done by the immunoSEQ multiplex PCR assay. TCRdb's version of the immuneACCESS table is confined to in-frame rearrangements and falls short of the full clone set. An unresolved V gene accounts for under half of the shortfall where checked; the remainder is of unknown origin. The sample yields approximately 190,000 clones; approximately 90% were counted once. Around 6.6% of the sample is taken by the ten largest. Specimen: peripheral blood. These TCRs come from a woman aged 40 to 50 who had recovered from COVID-19.

This sequence joins TRBV30 and TRBJ1-6, with unresolved D. The ends were cut back, 0 bases at V and 10 bases at J, with 13 bases in the middle. The germline V gene encodes CDR1 GTSNPN and CDR2 SVGIG (reference sequence). This CDR3 has 14 amino acids. The chain's CDR3 is CAWSVPTPSSPLHF. The CDR3 DNA follows: TGTGCCTGGAGTGTACCTACTCCCTCATCACCCCTCCACTTT.

The genes are TRBV30 and TRBJ1-1; TRBD1 agrees at 7 bases. The length of the CDR3 is 13 residues. With V trimmed by 2 bases and J by 6 bases, 6 bases remained unmatched. Germline assignment: CDR1 GTSNPN and CDR2 SVGIG (reference sequence). The CDR3 region is CAWSFGQGAEAFF. The CDR3 bases are TGTGCCTGGAGTTTCGGCCAGGGGGCTGAAGCTTTCTTT. Using reference TRBV30 and TRBJ1-1 for the parts outside the CDR3, the full variable domain is SQTIHQWPATLVQPVGSPLSLECTVEGTSNPNLYWYRQAAGRGLQLLFYSVGIGQISSEVPQNLSASRPQDRQFILSSKKLLLSDSGFYLCAWSFGQGAEAFFGQGTRLTVV.

This clone was observed a handful of times. V is TRBV2 and J is TRBJ2-3; the D gene is possibly TRBD1 (6 bases). The CDR3 is made up of 16 amino acids. The germline gives CDR1 SNHLY, CDR2 FYNNEI. V gave up 7 bases and J gave up 2 bases, with 19 bases separating them. The CDR3 is CASTRNSGTNTDTQYF. The CDR3 bases are TGTGCCAGCACCCGGAATTCCGGGACAAACACAGATACGCAGTATTTT.

This chain joins TRBV7-6 and TRBJ2-1; 9 nucleotides line up with TRBD1. The CDR3 totals 17 residues. The trim removed 0 bases at V and 8 bases at J, leaving 11 bases unmatched. Per the germline V gene, CDR1 is SGHVS and CDR2 is FNYEAQ. The CDR3 protein is CASSLALTGTGKDEQFF. The DNA for the CDR3 is TGTGCCAGCAGCTTAGCGTTGACGGGGACAGGGAAGGATGAGCAGTTCTTC.

J is TRBJ1-1 and V is TRBV5-1; 10 positions agree with TRBD1. CDR3 size: 14 residues. From germline, CDR1 is SGHRS and CDR2 YFSETQ. Losses at the gene ends were 4 bases for V and 4 bases for J; bases not matched to a gene: 4. The CDR3 DNA reads as TGCGCCAGCAGCGGGACAGGGGCTATCACTGAAGCTTTCTTT. Protein: CASSGTGAITEAFF.

The chain couples TRBV28 to TRBJ1-2; 8 positions match TRBD1. CDR1 MDHEN and CDR2 SYDVKM come from the germline V gene. V was pared by 2 bases and J by 8 bases, with 7 bases of the junction left unmatched. The CDR3 sequence is 14 residues long. CDR3 nucleotide sequence: TGTGCCAGCAGTTTAGTGACAGGGGCCGGAGGCTACACCTTC. It codes for CASSLVTGAGGYTF.

V usage is TRBV29-1 and J usage is TRBJ2-5, with 7 bases matching TRBD2. CDR3 length equals 13 residues. Trimming took 5 bases from V and 5 from J; bases not matched to a gene: 8. CDR1 and CDR2 from the germline V gene are SQVTM and ANQGSEA. CDR3: CSVPSGVVETQYF. The CDR3 region has the DNA TGCAGCGTTCCTAGCGGAGTCGTGGAGACCCAGTACTTC. The whole variable domain, filled in from reference TRBV29-1 and TRBJ2-5, reads SAVISQKPSRDICQRGTSLTIQCQVDSQVTMMFWYRQQPGQSLTLIATANQGSEATYESGFVIDKFPISRPNLTFSTLTVSNMSPEDSSIYLCSVPSGVVETQYFGPGTRLLVL.

V is TRBV6-4 and J is TRBJ2-3; 7 bases map to TRBD2. In germline, CDR1 is MRHNA, CDR2 SNTAGT. The CDR3 is 15 residues long. V shed 4 bases and J 3 bases; nucleotides not matched to a gene: 7. The CDR3 bases are TGTGCCAGCAGTGGTTCGGCGGGAGCAACAGATACGCAGTATTTT. It yields the protein CASSGSAGATDTQYF.

The V gene is TRBV6-7, the J gene TRBJ2-3; 12 positions match TRBD2. TRBV6-7 is placed among ORFs of uncertain function. V shed 2 bases and J 5 bases; nucleotides not matched to a gene: 5. The CDR3 runs 16 residues. The CDR3 nucleotides read TGTGCCAGCAGTTACCGACTAGCGGGAGCGTTAGATACGCAGTATTTT. It yields the protein CASSYRLAGALDTQYF.

The V and J genes are TRBV4-3 and TRBJ2-5; 15 nucleotides match TRBD2. CDR3 length: 16 amino acids. The J segment lost 4 bases and the V segment lost 3 bases, leaving 3 bases of the junction unmatched. Germline lookup yields CDR1 LGHNA and CDR2 YSLEER. CDR3 DNA: TGCGCCAGCAGCCACCGGACTAGCGGGAGGGTAGAGACCCAGTACTTC. The encoded protein is CASSHRTSGRVETQYF.

This chain links TRBV29-1 with TRBJ2-7; the match to TRBD2 covers 8 bases. The J segment lost 0 bases and the V segment lost 4 bases, leaving 5 bases of the junction unmatched. The germline V gene has CDR1 SQVTM and CDR2 ANQGSEA. This CDR3 region has 14 residues. In DNA, the CDR3 is TGCAGCGTTGTGGGTAGCGGGAACTCCTACGAGCAGTACTTC. Protein product: CSVVGSGNSYEQYF.

In regard to this clone: This sample also contains other DNA sequences that code for the same CDR3. The chain links TRBV7-2 to TRBJ2-1; TRBD2 matches 8 bases. There are 15 residues in the CDR3. Germline V lookup: CDR1 SGHTA, CDR2 FQGNSA. V lost 5 bases and J lost 2; bases outside the gene matches: 5. CDR3 DNA sequence: TGTGCCAGCAGCCCCACTAGCGGAACCTACAATGAGCAGTTCTTC. Amino acids: CASSPTSGTYNEQFF.

As regards this clone: One end of the junction is discordant with germline, which a read error may explain. This rearrangement joins TRBV14 to TRBJ2-7; tentatively, D is TRBD1 (6 bases). Germline V gene data show CDR1 as SGHDN and CDR2 as FVKESK. The length of the CDR3 is 12 residues. CDR3 nucleotide sequence: TGTGCCAGCAGCCAAGATGGCCGGGACATGAACTTC. Translation: CASSQDGRDMNF.

The chain has TRBV18 and TRBJ2-2; D unclear. V shed 1 base and J shed 1 base, with 10 bases lying between them. This CDR3 is 16 amino acids long. Looked up from germline, CDR1 is KGHSH and CDR2 is LQKENI. This CDR3 is CASSPLGHLNTGELFF. In DNA form, the CDR3 reads TGTGCCAGCTCACCACTCGGTCACCTGAACACCGGGGAGCTGTTTTTT.

The J gene is TRBJ2-7, the V gene TRBV3-1 (or the pseudogene TRBV3-2), with D possibly matching TRBD1 (6 bases). The CDR3 is made up of 13 amino acids. Germline V gene sequence: CDR1 LGHDT, CDR2 YNNKEL (reference sequence). The V end lost 4 bases, the J end lost 2 bases, and 9 bases lay between the germline ends. The CDR3 protein is CASSRQGTYEQYF. The CDR3 DNA sequence: TGTGCCAGCAGCCGGCAGGGGACCTACGAGCAGTACTTC.

This clone was counted once. The V and J genes are TRBV18 and TRBJ1-5; 7 bases align to TRBD1. Per the germline V gene, CDR1 is KGHSH and CDR2 is LQKENI. The CDR3 has 14 residues. Germline trimming cut 3 bases from V and 6 bases from J; bases unmatched to any gene: 5. The CDR3 spells CASSPDRDAQPQHF. CDR3 DNA: TGTGCCAGCTCACCTGACAGGGATGCTCAGCCCCAGCATTTT.

The chain couples TRBV6-4 to TRBJ2-7; 7 bases match TRBD1. The CDR3 has 14 amino acids. Germline CDR1 MRHNA, CDR2 SNTAGT. The CDR3 DNA is TGTGCGACACTCTGGGACAGAAGAGCCTACGAGCAGTACTTC. This encodes CATLWDRRAYEQYF.

The chain recombines TRBV6-5 with TRBJ2-7; 9 bases fit TRBD2. The CDR3 runs 16 residues. V shed 0 bases and J 6 bases; nucleotides not matched to a gene: 9. Per the germline V gene, CDR1 is MNHEY and CDR2 is SVGAGI. Here the CDR3 DNA reads TGTGCCAGCAGTTACTCCGTGGTAGCGGGAGAGGGCGAGCAGTACTTC. As protein: CASSYSVVAGEGEQYF.

The chain has TRBV21-1 and TRBJ1-6. TRBV21-1 counts as a pseudogene. The CDR3 extends over 19 amino acids. CDR3 sequence reads: CASSKDIDPRCSYNSPLHF. CDR3 nucleotides: TGTGCCAGCAGCAAAGATATAGACCCGAGGTGTTCCTATAATTCACCCCTCCACTTT.

The gene calls are TRBV3-1 (or the pseudogene TRBV3-2) and TRBJ1-4; 7 nucleotides line up with TRBD1. The CDR3 length is 14 residues. The germline V gene has CDR1 LGHDT and CDR2 YNNKEL (reference sequence). J was trimmed by 8 bases and V by 5 bases; bases with no gene match: 8. The CDR3, as DNA: TGTGCCAGCAGCTTCACAGGGGCGGACGAAAAACTGTTTTTT. Protein: CASSFTGADEKLFF.

DNA of the CDR3: TGCAGCGTTGAAGAAACAGATGGCGAGCAGTACTTC. Translated, it gives CSVEETDGEQYF. The chain carries TRBV29-1 and TRBJ2-7; D not certain. V lost 0 bases and J 6 bases, leaving 9 bases between the germline ends. This CDR3 has 12 amino acids. CDR1 is SQVTM, CDR2 ANQGSEA, per germline.

This chain connects TRBV7-8 to TRBJ1-2, with D tentatively TRBD1 (6 bases). The ends were cut back, 5 bases at V and 7 bases at J, with 20 bases in the middle. The CDR3 spans 15 residues. Germline V gene data show CDR1 as SGHVS and CDR2 as FQNEAQ. The CDR3 DNA reads as TGTGCCAGCAGCGGTCAGGACAGCGCCGATTTTGGCTACACCTTC. It codes for CASSGQDSADFGYTF.

This clone was detected a few times. The J gene is TRBJ2-1, the V gene TRBV15, with TRBD2 as a possible D gene (5 bases). Per the germline V gene, CDR1 is LNHNV and CDR2 is YYDKDF (reference sequence). V lost 3 bases, J lost 2 bases, and 11 bases lay in between. The length of the CDR3 is 15 residues. The CDR3 nucleotides are TGTGCCACCAGCAGCCCGGGGTCCCCCTACAATGAGCAGTTCTTC. This codes for CATSSPGSPYNEQFF.

The chain links TRBV12-3 or TRBV12-4 to TRBJ1-2, with D unresolved. The CDR3 sequence is 13 residues long. Trimming shortened V by 8 bases and J by 2 bases, and 12 bases separated the two germline ends. CDR3 amino acids: CASCYSVNYGYTF. CDR3 DNA: TGTGCCAGCTGCTACTCGGTGAACTATGGCTACACCTTC.

V usage is TRBV2 and J usage is TRBJ2-7, with D perhaps TRBD2 (6 bases). There are 17 residues in the CDR3. Germline CDR1 SNHLY, CDR2 FYNNEI. V was cut by 4 bases and J by 1 base, with 20 bases left in between. For the CDR3, the DNA is TGTGCCAGCAGTGCGGAGGTTTTCACTAGCCGATCCTACGAGCAGTACTTC. Translating gives CASSAEVFTSRSYEQYF.

This clone has just one count. The V and J genes are TRBV12-5 and TRBJ2-5, with 9 bases that match TRBD1. Trimming removed 6 bases from V and 5 bases from J; junction bases left unmatched: 7. Germline loops: CDR1 LGHNT, CDR2 FRNRAP. CDR3 length: 14 amino acids. CDR3: CASGPTGGGETQYF. The CDR3 coding sequence is TGTGCTAGTGGACCAACAGGGGGCGGGGAGACCCAGTACTTC.